The 27 T cell receptor beta chains below all came from one sample that was sequenced in a study of CD8 T cells in Susac syndrome. Random hexamers were used to reverse transcribe an amount of about 0.5 to 1 ug RNA. TCRdb ran MiXCR on the immunoSEQ multiplex PCR reads and lists one entry per CDR3 protein. Among just over 80,000 distinct CDR3 sequences listed, 94% were seen once. The sequenced sample consisted of CD8+ T cells from PBMCs. Receptor source: a human donor in good health.

The chain uses TRBV19 and TRBJ1-1; D is ambiguous. Germline lookup yields CDR1 LNHDA and CDR2 SQIVND (reference sequence). Deletions cut 5 bases from V and 2 bases from J, with 15 bases between. CDR3 length: 15 amino acids. The CDR3 region is CASSFGRSANTEAFF. The CDR3 DNA follows: TGTGCCAGTAGTTTCGGACGGTCAGCTAACACTGAAGCTTTCTTT.

The DNA for the CDR3 is TGTGCCACCAGTGATTCCGACAGGGGAAACACCGGGGAGCTGTTTTTT. Protein sequence: CATSDSDRGNTGELFF. V and J are TRBV24-1 and TRBJ2-2; 8 nucleotides match TRBD1. CDR3 length: 16 amino acids. Germline V gene sequence: CDR1 KGHDR, CDR2 SFDVKD. V was clipped by 2 bases and J by 2 bases; unmatched bases: 3.

This chain uses TRBV20-1 with TRBJ2-7; no reliable D call. From germline, CDR1 is DFQATT and CDR2 SNEGSKA (reference sequence). V lost 6 bases, J lost 0 bases, and 18 bases lay in between. CDR3 length: 15 residues. The CDR3 sequence: CSADVRSQSSYEQYF. The DNA of the CDR3 is TGCAGTGCGGACGTGCGCAGTCAGTCCTCCTACGAGCAGTACTTC.

The table lists this clonotype with a few counts. The CDR3 loop reads CATSDPRLVGRDTQYF. In nucleotides, the CDR3 is TGTGCCACCAGTGATCCGAGACTAGTCGGGAGAGATACGCAGTATTTT. J is TRBJ2-3 and V is TRBV24-1; D possibly corresponds to TRBD2 (6 bases). V was clipped by 3 bases and J by 5 bases, with 17 bases between them. The CDR3 contains 16 residues. Germline V gene lookup returns CDR1 KGHDR and CDR2 SFDVKD.

The V and J genes are TRBV7-9 and TRBJ2-5, with D perhaps TRBD1 or TRBD2 (5 bases each). The CDR3 is 15 amino acids. V lost 3 bases to trimming and J lost 5 bases, with 16 bases between them. CDR1 is SEHNR, CDR2 FQNEAQ, per germline (reference sequence). The CDR3 region is CASSFTREIWETQYF. CDR3 DNA: TGTGCCAGCAGCTTCACCAGGGAGATATGGGAGACCCAGTACTTC.

The chain has TRBV13 and TRBJ2-1; TRBD2 agrees at 12 bases. Per germline, CDR1 PRHDT and CDR2 FYEKMQ (reference sequence). Losses at the gene ends were 2 bases for V and 6 bases for J; bases not matched to a gene: 5. The CDR3 is made up of 16 amino acids. The CDR3 DNA sequence: TGTGCCAGCAGCTTACCCCAACTAGCGGGGGGCAATGAGCAGTTCTTC. Encoded protein: CASSLPQLAGGNEQFF.

The rearrangement joins TRBV25-1 to TRBJ2-5; D is possibly TRBD2 (5 bases). This CDR3 comprises 14 residues. Germline CDR1 is MGHDK and CDR2 is SYGVNS. With 2 bases removed from V and 5 bases from J, the gap between germline ends came to 12 bases. The CDR3: CASSEERLGETQYF. In nucleotides, the CDR3 is TGTGCCAGCAGTGAAGAGCGGTTAGGGGAGACCCAGTACTTC.

The V and J genes are TRBV7-9 and TRBJ2-2, with D possibly matching TRBD1 (5 bases). There are 15 residues in the CDR3. Germline V gene data show CDR1 as SEHNR and CDR2 as FQNEAQ (reference sequence). The germline V and J ends were trimmed by 2 bases and 5 bases, with 12 bases remaining between them. The CDR3 DNA is TGTGCCAGCAGCTTAAAAGGACATAAAACCGGGGAGCTGTTTTTT. It encodes CASSLKGHKTGELFF. The complete variable domain, with remaining parts taken from reference TRBV7-9 and TRBJ2-2, reads DTGVSQNPRHKITKRGQNVTFRCDPISEHNRLYWYRQTLGQGPEFLTYFQNEAQLEKSRLLSDRFSAERPKGSFSTLEIQRTEQGDSAMYLCASSLKGHKTGELFFGEGSRLTVL.

Here the CDR3 reads CASSEVGANTGELFF. DNA for the CDR3: TGCGCCAGCAGTGAGGTTGGCGCGAACACCGGGGAGCTGTTTTTT. The V gene is TRBV10-2, the J gene TRBJ2-2; D unresolved. With 2 bases removed from V and 0 bases from J, the gap between germline ends came to 7 bases. The CDR3 spans 15 residues. Looked up from germline, CDR1 is WSHSY and CDR2 is SAAADI.

The chain carries TRBV9 and TRBJ2-3; 9 bases line up with TRBD1. V shed 0 bases, J shed 5 bases, and the junction held 4 bases outside the gene matches. CDR3 size: 15 residues. Germline lookup yields CDR1 SGDLS and CDR2 YYNGEE. In DNA, the CDR3 is TGTGCCAGCAGCGTAGGGACAGGGGCGGGAGATACGCAGTATTTT. Translated: CASSVGTGAGDTQYF.

The chain is built from TRBV6-5 and TRBJ2-7; tentatively, D is TRBD1 (6 bases). V lost 5 bases and J lost 3, with 11 bases in between. CDR3 length equals 13 residues. Germline V gives CDR1 MNHEY, CDR2 SVGAGI. Here the CDR3 DNA reads TGTGCCAGCAGTGCGGACAGAGACTACGAGCAGTACTTC. Translation gives CASSADRDYEQYF.

V gene TRBV27 combines with J gene TRBJ1-1; D is possibly TRBD1 (6 bases). Germline values: CDR1 MNHEY, CDR2 SMNVEV (reference sequence). Trimming stripped 2 bases from V and 2 bases from J, with 15 bases between. The CDR3 has 16 residues. CDR3 DNA sequence: TGTGCCAGCAGTTTACACAGGGTTCGGCCCAACACTGAAGCTTTCTTT. This sequence encodes CASSLHRVRPNTEAFF.

A few counts support this clonotype. V and J are TRBV4-1 and TRBJ2-1; no definite D call. The V gene's germline CDR1 is MGHRA and CDR2 YSYEKL. V lost 1 base and J 9 bases, leaving 4 bases between the germline ends. This CDR3 contains 11 residues. Here the CDR3 reads CASSQGGEQFF. The CDR3 nucleotides read TGCGCCAGCAGCCAAGGAGGTGAGCAGTTCTTC.

CDR3 residues: CSATPGTGESPLHF. DNA for the CDR3: TGCAGTGCAACTCCCGGGACAGGGGAATCACCCCTCCACTTT. The V call is TRBV20-1, the J call TRBJ1-6; TRBD1 matches at 10 bases. The trim removed 6 bases at V and 10 bases at J, leaving 9 bases unmatched. Germline CDR1 is DFQATT and CDR2 is SNEGSKA (reference sequence). The CDR3 loop spans 14 amino acids.

This rearrangement joins TRBV20-1 to TRBJ2-1; TRBD2 matches at 10 bases. CDR1 and CDR2 (germline): DFQATT, SNEGSKA (reference sequence). There are 13 residues in the CDR3. The CDR3 coding sequence is TGCACTGTGAGGGTAGCGGGAGGCTATGAGCAGTTCTTC. It codes for CTVRVAGGYEQFF.

The CDR3, as DNA: TGTGCCAGCAGCGACCCTGGCCGAGGCTACACCTTC. Translation gives CASSDPGRGYTF. The genes are TRBV27 and TRBJ1-2; the D is unclear. The CDR3 spans 12 residues. The germline gives CDR1 MNHEY, CDR2 SMNVEV (reference sequence). V gave up 6 bases and J gave up 8 bases, with 13 bases separating them.

This clonotype was found once. The J gene is TRBJ1-2, the V gene TRBV25-1, with 9 bases aligning to TRBD1. CDR3 length equals 15 residues. CDR1 is MGHDK, CDR2 SYGVNS, per germline. After removal of 4 bases from V and 4 bases from J, the junction contained 7 bases not matched to a gene. CDR3 protein: CASSGRTGDGYGYTF. The CDR3 region has the DNA TGTGCCAGCAGTGGGAGGACAGGGGACGGCTATGGCTACACCTTC.

This clonotype occurred once. The chain employs TRBV6-1 and TRBJ2-7; 9 nucleotides align to TRBD1. CDR3 length: 15 amino acids. Losses at the gene ends were 5 bases for V and 2 bases for J; bases not matched to a gene: 7. CDR1 is MNHNS, CDR2 SASEGT, per germline. DNA of the CDR3: TGTGCCAGCAGTCGCGGGACAGGGAGCGCCTACGAGCAGTACGTC. Protein sequence: CASSRGTGSAYEQYV.

The chain uses TRBV5-1 and TRBJ1-1; tentatively, D is TRBD1 (5 bases). Deletions cut 6 bases from V and 3 bases from J, with 15 bases between. CDR3 length equals 14 residues. CDR1 is SGHRS, CDR2 YFSETQ, per germline. CDR3 residues: CASIPPGRDTEAFF. The CDR3 coding sequence is TGCGCCAGCATCCCGCCGGGCAGGGACACTGAAGCTTTCTTT.

The chain joins TRBV5-4 to TRBJ2-1; D is uncertain. From germline, CDR1 is SGHNT and CDR2 YYREEE (reference sequence). The germline V and J ends were trimmed by 2 bases and 9 bases, with 9 bases remaining between them. This CDR3 region has 12 residues. The CDR3 protein is CASSFGVLEQFF. CDR3 coding DNA: TGTGCCAGCAGCTTTGGAGTACTTGAGCAGTTCTTC.

This clonotype was detected only once. The chain carries TRBV9 and TRBJ2-1; either TRBD1 or TRBD2 may supply D (5 bases each). The CDR3 loop spans 15 amino acids. Trimming removed 0 bases at V and 6 bases at J, with 13 bases between. Germline V gene data show CDR1 as SGDLS and CDR2 as YYNGEE. The CDR3 is CASSVGSLGTNEQFF. The CDR3 DNA follows: TGTGCCAGCAGCGTAGGAAGTTTAGGGACCAATGAGCAGTTCTTC.

The chain carries TRBV19 and TRBJ1-1; D unresolved. The CDR3 has 14 residues. V was cut by 3 bases and J by 0 bases, with 8 bases left in between. Germline V CDR1 and CDR2: LNHDA, SQIVND (reference sequence). CDR3 residues: CASSMGRMNTEAFF. The CDR3 bases are TGTGCCAGTAGTATGGGCAGAATGAACACTGAAGCTTTCTTT.

The chain carries TRBV20-1 and TRBJ1-1; 7 bases match TRBD1. The CDR3 consists of 16 residues. J was trimmed by 0 bases and V by 2 bases; bases with no gene match: 9. Germline V gene data show CDR1 as DFQATT and CDR2 as SNEGSKA (reference sequence). CDR3 region: CSARQWDSSVNTEAFF. In nucleotides, the CDR3 is TGCAGTGCTAGACAATGGGACAGCTCCGTGAACACTGAAGCTTTCTTT.

The chain couples TRBV27 to TRBJ1-1, with D unresolved. Trimming cost V 4 bases and J 5 bases, with 11 bases left between them. Germline V gene data show CDR1 as MNHEY and CDR2 as SMNVEV (reference sequence). The CDR3 extends over 13 amino acids. In DNA form, the CDR3 reads TGTGCCAGCAGTTCCCCCTTTGGGACTGAAGCTTTCTTT. As protein: CASSSPFGTEAFF.

The chain combines TRBV3-1 with TRBJ1-1; D is undetermined. Trimming took off 5 bases at V and 1 base at J, with 11 bases between the two ends. Germline assignment: CDR1 LGHDT and CDR2 YNNKEL (reference sequence). This CDR3 spans 14 amino acids. In DNA form, the CDR3 reads TGTGCCAGCAGCTCCACCATTGGGAACACTGAAGCTTTCTTT. Residues: CASSSTIGNTEAFF. The full variable domain, in which reference TRBV3-1 and TRBJ1-1 provide the parts outside the CDR3, is DTAVSQTPKYLVTQMGNDKSIKCEQNLGHDTMYWYKQDSKKFLKIMFSYNNKELIINETVPNRFSPKSPDKAHLNLHINSLELGDSAVYFCASSSTIGNTEAFFGQGTRLTVV.

V is TRBV13 and J is TRBJ2-1; D possibly matches TRBD1 or TRBD2 (7 bases each). This CDR3 has 11 residues. V was cut by 3 bases and J by 15 bases, with 12 bases left in between. Germline V gene lookup returns CDR1 PRHDT and CDR2 FYEKMQ (reference sequence). The CDR3 DNA follows: TGTGCCAGCAGCTTCCAGGGGGGGTGGTTCTTC. This translates into CASSFQGGWFF.

CDR3 coding DNA: TGTGCCAGCAGTGGTCGGGGGACGGGCCACGAGCAGTACGTC. It specifies CASSGRGTGHEQYV. The rearrangement uses TRBV28 and TRBJ2-7; TRBD2 might be the D (6 bases). The V and J ends lost 5 bases and 5 bases respectively, with 16 bases between them. CDR1 is MDHEN, CDR2 SYDVKM, per germline. The length of the CDR3 is 14 residues.